This TCR beta chain originates from a study of PD-1 blockade in classical Hodgkin lymphoma. Study-wide results and limits: At C4D1, TCR diversity had climbed significantly for CD4+ cells, though not for CD8+ cells. Before treatment, complete responders showed about the same diversity as newly diagnosed patients. Nivolumab initiated under 1 year post-ASCT led to patient exclusion. Newly diagnosed patients were reported to start with lower TCR diversity than healthy donors.

Profiled with immunoSEQ multiplex PCR; TCRdb holds only in-frame clones, not every one. In the table there are 90,000 to 130,000 clones, nearly 90% of which are singletons. The table lists this clone with a count of one. The antigen is unknown. Every single patient, without exception, relapsed after autologous stem cell transplantation, and brentuximab vedotin exposure varied. The germline gives CDR1 WNHNN, CDR2 SYGVQD (reference sequence). The CDR3 sequence is 15 residues long. V dropped 5 bases and J dropped 0; count of bases not matched to a gene: 3. V usage is TRBV10-1 and J usage is TRBJ2-2, with 7 bases fitting TRBD1. Specimen: peripheral blood mononuclear cells (PBMCs), collected before the second cycle of nivolumab. The sequence was obtained from a human donor with classical Hodgkin lymphoma. CDR3 DNA sequence: TGCGCCAGCAGTCGGGACAGCGCGAACACCGGGGAGCTGTTTTTT. Encoded protein: CASSRDSANTGELFF.